These T cell receptor beta chains were read from a single sample in a study of blood T cell repertoires in COVID-19. The table came from immunoSEQ multiplex PCR; TCRdb's copy has only in-frame clones and leaves some out. The sample includes 150,000 to 200,000 clones, about nine tenths seen only once; the top ten take 2.5% to 4%. Material: peripheral blood. These receptors came from a man aged 65-85 years with acute or convalescent COVID-19. Each CDR3 is given with its conserved first and last residue. A D gene is named only where the DNA matches it firmly. Size tells how often a clone was seen (once, few, many) or the class of an expanded clone, and some rows leave it out.

once	TRBJ2-7	NA	TRBV7-9	TGTGCCAGCAGCGGAAGGAGCTGGGAGCAGTACTTC	CASSGRSWEQYF
NA	TRBJ1-1	TRBD1	TRBV6-1	TGTGCCAGCAGTGAAATAGGTACAGGGGGCTCTGAAGCTTTCTTT	CASSEIGTGGSEAFF
NA	TRBJ2-7	NA	TRBV20-1	TGCAGTGCTAGAGATATAGACGAGCAGTACTTC	CSARDIDEQYF
NA	TRBJ1-1	NA	TRBV2	TGTGCCAGCAGTGTCAATCAGGGGACTGAAGCTTTCTTT	CASSVNQGTEAFF
once	TRBJ1-1	NA	TRBV5-1	TGCGCCAGCAGCTTGGGACAAGCAGAAGCTTTCTTT	CASSLGQAEAFF
NA	TRBJ1-3	NA	TRBV4-3	TGCGCCAGCAGCCAAGGTACTGCGTCAGGTCTTGGAAACACCATATATTTT	CASSQGTASGLGNTIYF
NA	TRBJ2-3	TRBD2	TRBV11-3	TGTGCCAGCAGCTTAGGTAGCGGGAGGACAGATACGCAGTATTTT	CASSLGSGRTDTQYF
few	TRBJ2-7	TRBD2	TRBV5-6	TGTGCCAGCAGCTTGGGCGGGGGCTACGAGCAGTACTTC	CASSLGGGYEQYF
NA	TRBJ2-1	NA	TRBV4-1	TGCGCCAGCAGCCAAGAAGCTAGCCTCCCCTACAATGAGCAGTTCTTC	CASSQEASLPYNEQFF
NA	TRBJ2-1	NA	TRBV30	TGTGCCTGGAGCGCCCTCGCGGGATACAATGAGCAGTTCTTC	CAWSALAGYNEQFF
NA	TRBJ2-5	NA	TRBV7-6	TGTGCCAGCAGCTTAGCGGGAGTGGAGACCCAGTACTTC	CASSLAGVETQYF
NA	TRBJ2-2	TRBD2	TRBV6-6	TGTGCCAGCAGTCGCGGACTAGCGGGAGACGACACCGGGGAGCTGTTTTTT	CASSRGLAGDDTGELFF
NA	TRBJ1-1	NA	TRBV4-1	TGCGCCAGCAGCCCGGTCAGGACATTCCTAGGAGCTTTCTTT	CASSPVRTFLGAFF
NA	TRBJ1-6	TRBD1	TRBV7-9	TGTGCCAGCAGCCCGGGACAGCATAATTCACCCCTCCACTTT	CASSPGQHNSPLHF
NA	TRBJ1-1	NA	TRBV11-2	TGTGCCAGCAGCTCTGACAGCAACACTGAAGCTTTCTTT	CASSSDSNTEAFF
NA	TRBJ2-3	TRBD1	TRBV29-1	TGCAGCGTTGAAGGCGAAGGGGGCGAACCCACAGATACGCAGTATTTT	CSVEGEGGEPTDTQYF
once	TRBJ1-2	NA	TRBV2	TGTGCCAGCAGTTCGCGGGGAGCCTATGGCTACACCTTC	CASSSRGAYGYTF
NA	TRBJ1-2	NA	TRBV18	TGTGCCAGCTCACCAAATCCGGAGAGTGGCTACACCTTC	CASSPNPESGYTF